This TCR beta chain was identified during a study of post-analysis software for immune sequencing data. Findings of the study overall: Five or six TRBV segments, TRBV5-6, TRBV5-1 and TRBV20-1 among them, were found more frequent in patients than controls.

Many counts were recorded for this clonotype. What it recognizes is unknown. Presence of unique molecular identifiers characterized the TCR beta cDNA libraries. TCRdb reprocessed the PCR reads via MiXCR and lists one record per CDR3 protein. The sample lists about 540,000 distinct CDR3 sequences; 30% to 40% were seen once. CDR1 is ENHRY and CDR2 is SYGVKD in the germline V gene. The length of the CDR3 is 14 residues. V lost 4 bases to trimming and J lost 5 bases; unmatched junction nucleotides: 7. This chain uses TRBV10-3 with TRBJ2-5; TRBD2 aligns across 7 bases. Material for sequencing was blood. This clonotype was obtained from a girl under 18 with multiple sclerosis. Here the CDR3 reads CAISALERGETQYF. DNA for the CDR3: TGTGCCATCAGTGCCTTAGAGCGGGGTGAGACCCAGTACTTC.